The TCR beta chain under discussion was sequenced for a study of T cell repertoires in cytomegalovirus infection. TCRdb redid the calling of the reads with MiXCR, one entry per CDR3 protein. There are more than 200,000 distinct CDR3 sequences in the sample; around 9% occur only once, and approximately 16% lies in the top ten. The sample holds many counts of this clonotype. V lost 1 base, J lost 13 bases, and 16 bases lay in between. The CDR3 spans 13 residues. Sequencing was done on a sample of PBMCs. V and J are TRBV12-3 or TRBV12-4 and TRBJ1-2; TRBD1 is a possible D gene (5 bases). The sequence was collected from a human donor in good health (CMV status not recorded). Some clones in this sample may be carry-over from other donors' samples. The CDR3 DNA sequence: TGTGCCAGCAGTTTAGACAGGCCACAACGAAGCACCTTC. Protein: CASSLDRPQRSTF.